Presented here are 13 T cell receptor beta chains from one specimen sequenced in a study of T cells after yellow fever vaccination. TCRdb redid the calling of the 5' RACE reads with MiXCR, one entry per CDR3 protein. Of about 340,000 distinct CDR3 sequences detected, roughly 8.7% appear once; the ten largest clones hold about 20%. Sequences were derived from PBMCs, sampled on the day of the first yellow fever vaccination. These receptors were collected from a young man who received the YFV17D yellow fever vaccine.

The CDR3 DNA is TGTGCCATCAGTGCTGCAACTGGGACCCAAGAGACCCAGTACTTC. Its protein is CAISAATGTQETQYF. The chain uses TRBV10-3 and TRBJ2-5; either TRBD1 or TRBD2 may supply D (5 bases each). The CDR3 spans 15 residues. In germline, CDR1 is ENHRY, CDR2 SYGVKD. The V end was cut by 4 bases, the J end by 1 base, with 13 bases between.

In nucleotides, the CDR3 is TGCGCCAGCAGCTTGTGGGCCCTAGAGAACACCGGGGAGCTGTTTTTT. Its translation is CASSLWALENTGELFF. This chain joins TRBV5-1 and TRBJ2-2, with no clear D. Trimming took 1 base from V and 1 from J, leaving 11 bases between them. The CDR3 contains 16 residues. The germline V gene has CDR1 SGHRS and CDR2 YFSETQ.

There are a few counts of this clonotype. The chain employs TRBV7-3 and TRBJ2-3, with D unresolved. V lost 1 base, J lost 2 bases, and 16 bases lay in between. This CDR3 spans 17 amino acids. The germline CDR1 and CDR2 sequences are SGHTA and FQGTGA. CDR3 nucleotide sequence: TGTGCCAGCAGCTTAAACCCCCCAGGAGCGATCACAGATACGCAGTATTTT. It specifies CASSLNPPGAITDTQYF.

CDR3 coding DNA: TGTGCCAGCAGCCCAACCCAGGGGGACCAGCCCCAGCATTTT. Protein sequence: CASSPTQGDQPQHF. This rearrangement joins TRBV7-9 to TRBJ1-5; 7 bases fit TRBD1. V lost 5 bases and J lost 7; bases outside the gene matches: 8. In germline, CDR1 is SEHNR, CDR2 FQNEAQ (reference sequence). The CDR3 extends over 14 amino acids. Full variable domain (remainder filled in from reference TRBV7-9 and TRBJ1-5): DTGVSQNPRHKITKRGQNVTFRCDPISEHNRLYWYRQTLGQGPEFLTYFQNEAQLEKSRLLSDRFSAERPKGSFSTLEIQRTEQGDSAMYLCASSPTQGDQPQHFGDGTRLSIL.

In this sample, this clonotype turned up a few times. This rearrangement joins TRBV7-2 to TRBJ1-2, with 7 bases matching TRBD1. Trimming cost V 5 bases and J 6 bases; bases outside gene matches: 6. From germline, CDR1 is SGHTA and CDR2 FQGNSA. The CDR3 is 13 residues long. The CDR3: CASSIDRVDGYTF. CDR3 DNA sequence: TGTGCCAGCAGCATAGACAGGGTCGATGGCTACACCTTC.

This clonotype was detected only a few times. The chain carries TRBV6-5 and TRBJ2-7, with D possibly being TRBD1 or TRBD2 (5 bases each). There are 15 residues in the CDR3. In germline, CDR1 is MNHEY, CDR2 SVGAGI. The V and J ends lost 0 bases and 4 bases respectively, with 13 bases between them. In nucleotides, the CDR3 is TGTGCCAGCAGTTACTCGATAGGGACCCTATACGAGCAGTACTTC. Its protein product is CASSYSIGTLYEQYF.

The chain has TRBV7-2 and TRBJ1-3; a weak D match, TRBD1 (6 bases). Germline loops: CDR1 SGHTA, CDR2 FQGNSA. Trimming left V 6 bases short and J 8 bases short, with 20 bases between. CDR3 length equals 15 residues. The CDR3 region has the DNA TGTGCCAGCAGTCCGCCAGGCACCAAGGGGGACACCATATATTTT. The encoded protein is CASSPPGTKGDTIYF. Supplemented by reference TRBV7-2 and TRBJ1-3, the full variable domain reads GAGVSQSPSNKVTEKGKDVELRCDPISGHTALYWYRQSLGQGLEFLIYFQGNSAPDKSGLPSDRFSAERTGGSVSTLTIQRTQQEDSAVYLCASSPPGTKGDTIYFGEGSWLTVV.

This clonotype was recorded at least ten times. The chain has TRBV7-2 and TRBJ2-5; D is unclear. The CDR3 is 16 amino acids. Germline CDR1 reads SGHTA; CDR2 reads FQGNSA. V was clipped by 5 bases and J by 2 bases, with 18 bases between them. The CDR3 region is CASSPEGWRSQETQYF. The CDR3 DNA reads as TGTGCCAGCAGCCCGGAAGGATGGAGAAGTCAAGAGACCCAGTACTTC. Based on the CDR3 plus reference TRBV7-2 and TRBJ2-5, the full variable domain is GAGVSQSPSNKVTEKGKDVELRCDPISGHTALYWYRQSLGQGLEFLIYFQGNSAPDKSGLPSDRFSAERTGGSVSTLTIQRTQQEDSAVYLCASSPEGWRSQETQYFGPGTRLLVL.

In this sample, this clonotype turned up a few times. The J gene is TRBJ2-7, the V gene TRBV3-1; D may be TRBD2 (5 bases). From germline, CDR1 is LGHDT and CDR2 YNNKEL (reference sequence). Trimming removed 7 bases at V and 8 bases at J, with 12 bases between. The CDR3 length is 11 residues. The CDR3 bases are TGTGCCAGCACGGGGTCCGACAAGCAGTACTTC. The encoded protein is CASTGSDKQYF.

For this clonotype: One end of the junction does not line up with germline, which may come from a read error. V gene TRBV11-2 combines with J gene TRBJ1-2; D is ambiguous. Looked up from germline, CDR1 is SGHAT and CDR2 is FQNNGV. The CDR3 consists of 12 residues. The CDR3 DNA follows: TGTGCCACCAGCCGAAACCCATATGGCTACACCTTC. The encoded protein is CATSRNPYGYTF.

A few counts support this clonotype. The chain couples TRBV10-3 to TRBJ2-4; D might be TRBD1 (6 bases). This CDR3 is 14 amino acids long. The V end was cut by 8 bases, the J end by 2 bases, with 13 bases between. The germline gives CDR1 ENHRY, CDR2 SYGVKD. CDR3 sequence: CAISGTGSKNIQYF. CDR3 DNA sequence: TGTGCCATCTCTGGAACAGGGTCCAAAAACATTCAGTACTTC.

The CDR3 DNA is TGTGCCAGCCAGGGCTCGGGACAGGGGGGTTACACCGGGGAGCTGTTTTTT. Translated, it gives CASQGSGQGGYTGELFF. The rearrangement joins TRBV25-1 to TRBJ2-2, with TRBD1 identical over 11 bases. CDR3 length: 17 amino acids. Germline CDR1 MGHDK, CDR2 SYGVNS. After removal of 8 bases from V and 3 bases from J, the junction contained 11 bases not matched to a gene.

This clonotype was counted between two and nine times. J is TRBJ1-6 and V is TRBV2; tentatively, D is TRBD1 (5 bases). The CDR3 is made up of 15 amino acids. Germline V gene lookup returns CDR1 SNHLY and CDR2 FYNNEI. Trimming stripped 2 bases from V and 5 bases from J, with 10 bases between. CDR3 residues: CASSEQGRDNSPLHF. As DNA, the CDR3 is TGTGCCAGCAGTGAACAGGGACGGGATAATTCACCCCTCCACTTT.